This T cell receptor beta chain was recorded in a study of cytomegalovirus exposure and HLA in healthy donors. Overall study findings and caveats: What a later analysis reportedly showed was that an Asian-associated ancestry cluster had fewer N-insertions than the roughly 670-donor mean. Several V segments, TRBV6-2 and TRBV6-3 among them, could not be told apart and were dropped. TCR beta V- and J-gene trimming was later associated with a missense DCLRE1C variant. Rarity marked most TCR sequences, yet some public TCRs occurred in many donors.

Details on this clone: Its antigen is unidentified.

It was with 60 Vbeta and 13 Jbeta primers that the PCR ran. Measured with immunoSEQ multiplex PCR; TCRdb has only the in-frame clones, and not every one. The table lists over 130,000 clones, more than 75% of them singletons. The V end lost 7 bases, the J end lost 1 base, and 5 bases lay between the germline ends. The CDR3 runs to 13 residues. The germline V gene has CDR1 MNHEY and CDR2 SMNVEV (reference sequence). Material: PBMCs. The chain carries TRBV27 and TRBJ1-6, with D possibly being TRBD1 (5 bases). This TCR was recovered from a woman between 40 and 50 years old in good health and CMV-seropositive. CDR3 sequence: CASTGSYNSPLHF. The CDR3 DNA follows: TGTGCCAGCACAGGGTCCTATAATTCACCCCTCCACTTT.